Following are 27 T cell receptor beta chains from one sample sequenced in a study of T-cell memory formation after mild COVID-19. One entry per CDR3 protein, called by TCRdb with MiXCR from the 5' RACE reads. This table holds 250,000 to 300,000 distinct CDR3 sequences, approximately 15% found once. The sample consisted of PBMCs or a T cell subset sorted from them (not recorded which). The source of these receptors is a man between 18 and 29 years old who had mild COVID-19 (a few samples of this study predate the infection). Cell type and time point are not known.

The table lists this clonotype with a few counts. The chain uses TRBV9 and TRBJ2-2, with D possibly matching TRBD1 (5 bases). The CDR3 loop spans 14 amino acids. Germline V CDR1 and CDR2: SGDLS, YYNGEE. V shed 0 bases and J shed 7 bases, with 10 bases lying between them. Here the CDR3 reads CASSVEGVGGELFF. The DNA of the CDR3 is TGTGCCAGCAGCGTAGAAGGGGTCGGCGGGGAGCTGTTTTTT.

The rearrangement uses TRBV11-1 and TRBJ1-1; maybe TRBD1 (5 bases). Looked up from germline, CDR1 is SGHAT and CDR2 is FQDESV (reference sequence). CDR3 length: 13 amino acids. V lost 5 bases and J 4 bases, leaving 11 bases between the germline ends. The chain's CDR3 is CASSRRGGTEAFF. CDR3 bases: TGTGCCAGCAGCCGGCGCGGGGGCACTGAAGCTTTCTTT.

This clonotype has only a few counts. This chain joins TRBV18 and TRBJ1-6, with a weak D call TRBD1 (6 bases). V dropped 5 bases and J dropped 0 bases, with 11 bases sitting between them. CDR1 and CDR2 (germline): KGHSH, LQKENI. The CDR3 sequence is 16 residues long. DNA of the CDR3: TGTGCCAGCTCAACGCCCAGGGGCTCCTATAATTCACCCCTCCACTTT. It translates to CASSTPRGSYNSPLHF.

The rearrangement uses TRBV6-2 or TRBV6-3 and TRBJ2-1, with a tentative D call TRBD1 (6 bases). V dropped 8 bases and J dropped 11 bases, with 7 bases sitting between them. CDR1 is MNHEY and CDR2 is SVGEGT in the germline V gene. The CDR3 loop spans 9 amino acids. The CDR3 DNA follows: TGTGCCAGCGGACAGCAGCAGTTCTTC. Translated, it gives CASGQQQFF.

V gene TRBV12-3 or TRBV12-4 combines with J gene TRBJ2-7; 9 bases fit TRBD1. V shed 6 bases, J shed 5 bases, and the junction held 5 bases outside the gene matches. The CDR3 contains 13 residues. This CDR3 reads CASRRQGVDEQYF. CDR3 bases: TGTGCCAGCAGAAGACAGGGGGTGGACGAGCAGTACTTC.

In its sample, this clonotype was seen a few times. This chain connects TRBV12-3 or TRBV12-4 to TRBJ1-5, with D maybe TRBD1 (5 bases). V was trimmed by 6 bases and J by 3 bases, leaving 12 bases between them. The CDR3 extends over 14 amino acids. CDR3 sequence: CASRAGPINQPQHF. In DNA form, the CDR3 reads TGTGCCAGCAGGGCGGGACCCATCAATCAGCCCCAGCATTTT.

This clonotype was found many times. V usage is TRBV5-1 and J usage is TRBJ2-7, with D perhaps TRBD2 (5 bases). This CDR3 is 14 amino acids long. Germline V gene lookup returns CDR1 SGHRS and CDR2 YFSETQ. V was cut by 2 bases and J by 0 bases, with 9 bases left in between. This CDR3 reads CASSFEGNSYEQYF. The CDR3 DNA reads as TGCGCCAGCAGCTTCGAGGGCAACTCCTACGAGCAGTACTTC.

The rearrangement joins TRBV12-3 or TRBV12-4 to TRBJ2-5; 9 bases map to TRBD1. Trimming removed 5 bases from V and 5 bases from J; junction bases left unmatched: 6. The length of the CDR3 is 14 residues. The CDR3 protein is CASSGQGRGETQYF. CDR3 DNA: TGTGCCAGCAGTGGACAGGGGAGAGGGGAGACCCAGTACTTC.

The chain joins TRBV11-2 to TRBJ2-5; the D is unclear. Between the trimmed V and J ends, which lost 5 bases and 1 base, there was a span of 8 bases. This CDR3 region has 13 residues. The germline CDR1 and CDR2 sequences are SGHAT and FQNNGV. For the CDR3, the DNA is TGTGCCAGCAGCAATGCGTTCCAAGAGACCCAGTACTTC. It codes for CASSNAFQETQYF.

This clonotype was recorded a few times. V is TRBV6-4 and J is TRBJ2-5, with D tentatively TRBD2 (6 bases). Germline V gene lookup returns CDR1 MRHNA and CDR2 SNTAGT. V gave up 4 bases and J gave up 1 base, with 10 bases separating them. This CDR3 is built from 14 residues. CDR3 residues: CASSGVAAQETQYF. The CDR3, as DNA: TGTGCCAGCAGTGGGGTAGCGGCCCAAGAGACCCAGTACTTC.

In its sample, this clonotype was seen once. This chain connects TRBV27 to TRBJ1-5, with D possibly being TRBD1 (5 bases). This CDR3 region has 15 residues. The V gene lost 6 bases and the J gene lost 0 bases, with 12 bases spanning the gap. Germline CDR1 reads MNHEY; CDR2 reads SMNVEV (reference sequence). The CDR3 DNA sequence: TGTGCCAGCAGGCCGGGACGGATTAGCAATCAGCCCCAGCATTTT. It specifies CASRPGRISNQPQHF.

This rearrangement joins TRBV5-4 to TRBJ1-1; 8 positions match TRBD1. Germline V lookup: CDR1 SGHNT, CDR2 YYREEE (reference sequence). Trimming removed 0 bases from V and 0 bases from J; junction bases left unmatched: 4. The CDR3 runs 16 residues. CDR3 coding DNA: TGTGCCAGCAGCTTGGGACGGGGACAGGTGAACACTGAAGCTTTCTTT. Amino acids: CASSLGRGQVNTEAFF. The complete variable domain, with remaining parts taken from reference TRBV5-4 and TRBJ1-1, reads ETGVTQSPTHLIKTRGQQVTLRCSSQSGHNTVSWYQQALGQGPQFIFQYYREEENGRGNFPPRFSGLQFPNYSSELNVNALELDDSALYLCASSLGRGQVNTEAFFGQGTRLTVV.

This clonotype was counted many times. One junction end does not reproduce the germline sequence, and a read error may be involved. This rearrangement joins TRBV12-3 or TRBV12-4 to TRBJ2-5, with D uncertain. The CDR3 totals 13 residues. CDR3 in amino acids: CASSFVPEETQYF. The CDR3 nucleotides read TGCGCCAGCAGCTTTGTTCCTGAAGAGACCCAGTACTTC.

This clonotype was observed a few times. Here the CDR3 reads CASSLEGAVYGYTF. CDR3 sequence (DNA): TGCGCCAGCAGCTTGGAAGGGGCCGTCTATGGCTACACCTTC. The chain joins TRBV5-1 to TRBJ1-2; perhaps TRBD1 as D (5 bases). Germline lookup yields CDR1 SGHRS and CDR2 YFSETQ. V was cut by 0 bases and J by 4 bases, with 10 bases left in between. The length of the CDR3 is 14 residues.

The V gene is TRBV5-1, the J gene TRBJ1-1; D is ambiguous. V was shortened by 0 bases and J by 1 base, with 13 bases between the two germline ends. Germline assignment: CDR1 SGHRS and CDR2 YFSETQ. This CDR3 is built from 16 residues. In DNA, the CDR3 is TGCGCCAGCAGCTTGGCTCGGACGGCTTGGAACACTGAAGCTTTCTTT. Amino acid sequence: CASSLARTAWNTEAFF.

This clonotype appeared many times. V usage is TRBV12-3 or TRBV12-4 and J usage is TRBJ2-7; TRBD2 is a possible D gene (5 bases). The V end lost 7 bases, the J end lost 2 bases, and 18 bases lay between the germline ends. There are 15 residues in the CDR3. In nucleotides, the CDR3 is TGTGCCAGCATCCGACGATCGGGGAGCCCCTACGAGCAGTACGTC. It encodes CASIRRSGSPYEQYV.

This chain uses TRBV9 with TRBJ2-1; TRBD2 matches 7 bases. The CDR3 runs to 17 residues. V lost 3 bases and J lost 7; bases outside the gene matches: 16. Germline V lookup: CDR1 SGDLS, CDR2 YYNGEE. Here the CDR3 reads CASSEGPPGLGPNEQFF. CDR3 nucleotides: TGTGCCAGCAGCGAGGGCCCCCCCGGACTAGGTCCTAATGAGCAGTTCTTC.

This clonotype was seen a few times. The chain employs TRBV7-2 and TRBJ2-2; D remains unclear. CDR1 and CDR2 (germline): SGHTA, FQGNSA. The V end was cut by 0 bases, the J end by 8 bases, with 7 bases between. CDR3 size: 13 residues. CDR3 residues: CASSLASEGELFF. The CDR3 nucleotides read TGTGCCAGCAGCTTAGCGTCGGAAGGGGAGCTGTTTTTT.

The rearrangement links TRBV11-2 to TRBJ2-1; 10 nucleotides agree with TRBD2. V lost 5 bases to trimming and J lost 5 bases; unmatched junction nucleotides: 9. Germline loops: CDR1 SGHAT, CDR2 FQNNGV. The CDR3 contains 16 residues. The DNA for the CDR3 is TGTGCCAGCAGCCCTTCGACTAGCGGGTTCGACAATGAGCAGTTCTTC. Its protein product is CASSPSTSGFDNEQFF.

Only a few counts were recorded for this clonotype. The chain recombines TRBV5-1 with TRBJ2-7; 7 bases agree with TRBD1. The CDR3 is 15 residues long. CDR1 SGHRS and CDR2 YFSETQ come from the germline V gene. V gave up 7 bases and J gave up 3 bases; unmatched junction bases: 13. CDR3 region: CASCSGTVPFYEQYF. The DNA of the CDR3 is TGCGCCAGCTGTTCCGGGACAGTACCCTTCTACGAGCAGTACTTC. Full variable domain (rest looked up from reference TRBV5-1 and TRBJ2-7): KAGVTQTPRYLIKTRGQQVTLSCSPISGHRSVSWYQQTPGQGLQFLFEYFSETQRNKGNFPGRFSGRQFSNSRSEMNVSTLELGDSALYLCASCSGTVPFYEQYFGPGTRLTVT.

This chain connects TRBV7-2 to TRBJ1-2, with D possibly matching TRBD1 (6 bases). The V gene's germline CDR1 is SGHTA and CDR2 FQGNSA. The CDR3 has 15 amino acids. Trimming took 2 bases from V and 6 from J, leaving 16 bases between them. The CDR3 here is CASSLSGGTGNGYTF. The CDR3 bases are TGTGCCAGCAGCTTATCGGGGGGAACAGGGAATGGCTACACCTTC.

This sequence joins TRBV30 and TRBJ2-3; weak D call: TRBD1 (6 bases). The V end lost 3 bases, the J end lost 3 bases, and 16 bases lay between the germline ends. The CDR3 covers 15 residues. Germline values: CDR1 GTSNPN, CDR2 SVGIG (reference sequence). The CDR3 DNA reads TGTGCCTGGAGCCGAGGGACATCAGGGACAGATACGCAGTATTTT. Protein: CAWSRGTSGTDTQYF. Variable domain in full (rest from reference TRBV30 and TRBJ2-3): SQTIHQWPATLVQPVGSPLSLECTVEGTSNPNLYWYRQAAGRGLQLLFYSVGIGQISSEVPQNLSASRPQDRQFILSSKKLLLSDSGFYLCAWSRGTSGTDTQYFGPGTRLTVL.

V gene TRBV5-1 combines with J gene TRBJ2-7; 7 nucleotides line up with TRBD2. Germline CDR1 and CDR2: SGHRS and YFSETQ. The trim removed 1 base at V and 4 bases at J, leaving 5 bases unmatched. CDR3 size: 14 residues. Written as DNA, the CDR3 is TGCGCCAGCAGCTTGACGGGGGGACGATACGAGCAGTACTTC. It specifies CASSLTGGRYEQYF.

DNA for the CDR3: TGCGCCAGCAGCCCTACCGCGGGCAATCAGCCCCAGCATTTT. This sequence encodes CASSPTAGNQPQHF. V usage is TRBV10-2 and J usage is TRBJ1-5; D remains unclear. Germline CDR1 and CDR2: WSHSY and SAAADI. The CDR3 consists of 14 residues. The V end lost 6 bases, the J end lost 2 bases, and 11 bases lay between the germline ends.

This clonotype was observed a handful of times. J is TRBJ2-1 and V is TRBV5-1; D might be TRBD1 (6 bases). Trimming pared 7 bases from V and 5 bases from J, leaving 10 bases between. The CDR3 has 12 residues. The V gene's germline CDR1 is SGHRS and CDR2 YFSETQ. This chain's CDR3 is CASGTLNNEQFF. CDR3 in DNA: TGCGCCAGCGGGACACTCAACAATGAGCAGTTCTTC.

There are a few counts of this clonotype. V and J are TRBV27 and TRBJ2-5, with a possible D match to TRBD2 (5 bases). The ends were cut back, 5 bases at V and 4 bases at J, with 11 bases in the middle. Germline V gives CDR1 MNHEY, CDR2 SMNVEV (reference sequence). CDR3 length: 13 residues. The CDR3 nucleotides are TGTGCCAGCAGTGGGAGTTTCAGAGAGACCCAGTACTTC. It translates to CASSGSFRETQYF.

The genes are TRBV5-1 and TRBJ1-5; the match to TRBD1 covers 7 bases. CDR3 length equals 15 residues. Per the germline V gene, CDR1 is SGHRS and CDR2 is YFSETQ. The V and J ends lost 0 bases and 5 bases, in that order; junction bases with no gene match: 5. In DNA, the CDR3 is TGCGCCAGCAGCTTGGAGACAGGGCTATATCAGCCCCAGCATTTT. Residues: CASSLETGLYQPQHF.